The clone carrying this TCR beta chain was picked up many times. The antigen remains undetermined. Each molecule of TCR cDNA was tagged with one unique molecular identifier. TCRdb redid the calling of the 5' RACE reads with MiXCR, one entry per CDR3 protein. In the table there are about 36,000 distinct CDR3 sequences, around 5.2% of which are singletons. This record belongs to a study of spatial heterogeneity in lung cancer. Whole-study findings and limits: Ubiquitous expanded tumor TCRs were seen in blood more at resection than at follow-up.

Time point given: sample taken at primary tumor resection. Sequencing covered unsorted whole RNA taken from tumor, nontumor lung or frozen PBMC. The donors comprised about 65 untreated early-stage non-small cell lung cancer patients. Germline lookup yields CDR1 SGHTA and CDR2 FQGNSA. Trimming shortened V by 4 bases and J by 7 bases, and 12 bases separated the two germline ends. This CDR3 contains 13 residues. The material was PBMCs, obtained at surgery. V is TRBV7-2 and J is TRBJ2-3; D unresolved. The source of this sequence is a female donor with early-stage non-small cell lung cancer. The CDR3 is CASSSTSRHTQYF. CDR3 sequence (DNA): TGTGCCAGCAGCTCGACGAGCCGGCATACGCAGTATTTT.